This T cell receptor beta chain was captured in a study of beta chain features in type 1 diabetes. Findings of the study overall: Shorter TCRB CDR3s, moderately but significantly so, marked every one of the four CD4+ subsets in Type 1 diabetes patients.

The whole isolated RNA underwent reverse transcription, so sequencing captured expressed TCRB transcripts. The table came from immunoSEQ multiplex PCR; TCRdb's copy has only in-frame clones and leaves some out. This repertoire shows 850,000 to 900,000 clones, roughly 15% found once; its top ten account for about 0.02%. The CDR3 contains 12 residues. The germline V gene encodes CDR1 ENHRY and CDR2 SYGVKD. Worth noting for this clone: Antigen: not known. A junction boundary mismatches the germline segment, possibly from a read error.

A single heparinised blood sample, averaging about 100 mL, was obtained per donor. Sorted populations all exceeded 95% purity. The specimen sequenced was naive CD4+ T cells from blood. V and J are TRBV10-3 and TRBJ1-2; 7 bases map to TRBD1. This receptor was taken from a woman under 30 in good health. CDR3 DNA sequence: TGTGCCAGCAGTGACAGGGTCTCTGGCTACACCTTC. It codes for CASSDRVSGYTF.